A selection of T cell receptor beta chains follows, all from one sample in a study of CD8 T cells in Susac syndrome. TCRdb reprocessed the immunoSEQ multiplex PCR reads with MiXCR, giving one entry per CDR3 protein. The sample holds about 300,000 distinct CDR3 sequences, about 91% seen once. The sequenced material came from CD8+ T cells from PBMCs. These TCRs come from a human donor with multiple sclerosis. The CDR3 runs from the conserved cysteine through the conserved F or W. The order of the fields is D gene, J gene, V gene, CDR3 DNA, CDR3 protein. The D gene is left open where the match is weak.

TRBD1 | TRBJ1-1 | TRBV29-1 | TGCAGCGCCAGACAGGGGAGGTACACTGAAGCTTTCTTT | CSARQGRYTEAFF
NA | TRBJ1-2 | TRBV30 | TGTGCCTGGAGTTTCGGGTCCGGGGCTGGTTCGGGGGGCTACACCTTC | CAWSFGSGAGSGGYTF
NA | TRBJ2-5 | TRBV9 | TGTGCCAGCAGCGTAGGGGATCGGATTAGGCAAGAGACCCAGTACTTC | CASSVGDRIRQETQYF
NA | TRBJ2-1 | TRBV29-1 | TGCAGCGGCCAGCTAGCGTCAGACAATGAGCAGTTCTTC | CSGQLASDNEQFF
NA | TRBJ2-7 | TRBV21-1 | TGTGCCAGCAGCAAAGAAGGGGGGACTCCCAGAAGGCACTACGAGCAGTACTTC | CASSKEGGTPRRHYEQYF
TRBD1 | TRBJ2-2 | TRBV28 | TGTGCCAGCAGTTTCCCAAACGACAGGGTCAGTACCGGGGAGCTGTTTTTT | CASSFPNDRVSTGELFF
NA | TRBJ2-3 | TRBV29-1 | TGCAGCGTTGCCAGCGTTACCCTCACAGATACGCAGTATTTT | CSVASVTLTDTQYF
NA | TRBJ2-3 | TRBV27 | TGTGCCAGCAGTCATTTCGGCAGCACAGATACGCAGTATTTT | CASSHFGSTDTQYF
NA | TRBJ2-1 | TRBV20-1 | TGCAGTGCTAGGAACGGGAGAGACTACAATGAGCAGTTCTTC | CSARNGRDYNEQFF
NA | TRBJ1-2 | TRBV29-1 | TGCAGCGTTGCGCCGACAGTGCATGGCTACACCTTC | CSVAPTVHGYTF
TRBD2 | TRBJ2-1 | TRBV3-1 | TGTGCCAGCAGCCAAGGATTCGAGGGTCTAGCGGGCGAGCAGTTCTTC | CASSQGFEGLAGEQFF
NA | TRBJ1-5 | TRBV28 | TGTGCCAGCAGTTATGATCCCCAGGGAGCGGAAAAGGGGCAGCCCCAGCATTTT | CASSYDPQGAEKGQPQHF
NA | TRBJ2-6 | TRBV27 | TGTGCCAGCAGTTTAATCGGGGAAGGTGGGGCCAACGTCCTGACTTTC | CASSLIGEGGANVLTF
TRBD1 | TRBJ2-7 | TRBV9 | TGTGCCAGCAGCGCCCAGGGGACAGCCTACGAGCAGTACTTC | CASSAQGTAYEQYF
NA | TRBJ2-1 | TRBV30 | TGTGCCTGGAGCATCCCCCGACTCACAGGCGATGAGCAGTTCTTC | CAWSIPRLTGDEQFF
NA | TRBJ2-6 | TRBV4-3 | TGCGCCAGCAGCCAAGATAATATGGATCCCCTCGGGGCCAACGTCCTGACTTTC | CASSQDNMDPLGANVLTF
TRBD2 | TRBJ2-1 | TRBV6-1 | TGTGCCAGCAGCCGAGGACTAGTCACCAATGAGCAGTTCTTC | CASSRGLVTNEQFF
NA | TRBJ2-5 | TRBV30 | TGTGCCTGGGGGGTCGGTGAGACCCAGTACTTC | CAWGVGETQYF
NA | TRBJ1-1 | TRBV5-6 | TGTGCCAGCAGCTTGACGCCGAACACTGAAGCTTTCTTT | CASSLTPNTEAFF
TRBD1 | TRBJ2-5 | TRBV7-9 | TGTGCCAGCAGCCGGGACAGTTTGGGGGCGACCCAGTACTTC | CASSRDSLGATQYF
TRBD1 | TRBJ2-7 | TRBV4-2 | TGTGCCAGCAGCCAAGAAGGGACAGTCTCCTACGAGCAGTACTTC | CASSQEGTVSYEQYF
NA | TRBJ2-1 | TRBV15 | TGTGCCACCAGCAGAGGGGCCGATGAGCAGTTCTTC | CATSRGADEQFF
NA | TRBJ1-2 | TRBV7-9 | TGTGCCAGCAGCTTAGGATCTCTCCCCGTGGGGCCTAACTATGGCTACACCTTC | CASSLGSLPVGPNYGYTF
NA | TRBJ1-3 | TRBV10-3 | TGTGCCGTGGGGGACTCTCCCGGAAACACCATATATTTT | CAVGDSPGNTIYF
NA | TRBJ2-5 | TRBV9 | TGTGCCAGCAGCGGCCAGGGCGAGACCCAGTACTTC | CASSGQGETQYF